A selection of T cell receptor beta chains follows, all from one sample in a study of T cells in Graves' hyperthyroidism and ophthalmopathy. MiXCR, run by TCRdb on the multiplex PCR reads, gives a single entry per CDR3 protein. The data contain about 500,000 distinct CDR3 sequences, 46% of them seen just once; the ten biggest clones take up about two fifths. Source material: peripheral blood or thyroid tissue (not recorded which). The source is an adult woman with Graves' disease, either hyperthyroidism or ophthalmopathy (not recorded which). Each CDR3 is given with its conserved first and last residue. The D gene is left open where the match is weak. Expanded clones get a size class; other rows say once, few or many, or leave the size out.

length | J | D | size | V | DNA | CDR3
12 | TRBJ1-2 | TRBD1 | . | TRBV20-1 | TGCAGTGCTAGAGGGGACAGGGATGTCTACACCTTC | CSARGDRDVYTF
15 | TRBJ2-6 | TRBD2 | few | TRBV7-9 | TGTGCCAGCAGCCACCGGGGGGCTGGGGCCAACGTCCTGACTTTC | CASSHRGAGANVLTF
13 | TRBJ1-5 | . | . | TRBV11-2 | TGTGCCAGCAGCCCTCGGGGTAATCAGGCCCAGCATTTT | CASSPRGNQAQHF
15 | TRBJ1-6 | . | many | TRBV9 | TGTGCCAGCAGCGTAGGGCCGGGGGATAATTCACCCCTCCACTTT | CASSVGPGDNSPLHF
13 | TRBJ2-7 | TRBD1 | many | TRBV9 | TGTGCCAGCAGCGCACGACAGGGTGGGGAGCAGTACTTC | CASSARQGGEQYF
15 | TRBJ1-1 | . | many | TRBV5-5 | TGTGCCAGCAGCTTGGATCCAGGGATGAACACTGAAGCTTTCTTT | CASSLDPGMNTEAFF
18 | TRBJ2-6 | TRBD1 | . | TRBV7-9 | TGTGCCAGCAGCCATTGGGGACAGGCTCCATCTGGGGCCAACGTCCTGACTTTC | CASSHWGQAPSGANVLTF
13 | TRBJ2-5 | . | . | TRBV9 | TGCGCCAGCAGTCGCGCAACGCCCATTAAGCAGTACTTC | CASSRATPIKQYF
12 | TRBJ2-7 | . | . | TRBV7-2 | TGTGCCAGCAGCCAAGACGTCTCCGAGCAGTACTTC | CASSQDVSEQYF
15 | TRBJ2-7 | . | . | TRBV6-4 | TGTGCCAGCAGTTACGGGGACGGTCGCTCCTACGAGCAGTACTTC | CASSYGDGRSYEQYF
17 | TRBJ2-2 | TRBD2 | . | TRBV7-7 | TGTGCTAGCAGCTTGGGACTAGCGGGAGTCTACACCGGGGAGCTGTTTTTT | CASSLGLAGVYTGELFF
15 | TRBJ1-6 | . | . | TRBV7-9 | TGTGCCAGCAGCGCCAGGGGTTTAGGCCCTTCACCCCTCCACTTT | CASSARGLGPSPLHF
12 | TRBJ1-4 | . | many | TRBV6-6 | TGTGCCAGCAGTTACGAAGGGCTAGGTGGTTTTTTT | CASSYEGLGGFF
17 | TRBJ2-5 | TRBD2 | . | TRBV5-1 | TGCGCCAGCAGCTTGGCGCCGAGCGGGAGTATCCAAGAGACCCAGTACTTC | CASSLAPSGSIQETQYF
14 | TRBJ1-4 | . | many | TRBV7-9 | TGTGCCAGCAGCTTACCGGGATTTAATGAAAAACTGTTTTTT | CASSLPGFNEKLFF
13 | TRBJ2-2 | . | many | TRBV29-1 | TGCAGCGCCGCGGGACAGAACACCGGGGAGCTGTTTTTT | CSAAGQNTGELFF
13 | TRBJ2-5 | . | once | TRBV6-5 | TGTGCCAGCAGTCCTGGGAGGAGTGAGACCCAGTACTTC | CASSPGRSETQYF
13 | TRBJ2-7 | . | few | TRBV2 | TGTGCCAGGCAGATCCGGGACCACTACGAGCAGTACTTC | CARQIRDHYEQYF
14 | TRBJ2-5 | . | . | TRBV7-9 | TGCGCCAGCAGCCAAAGGGACGCCTCTGACGGCCAGTACTTC | CASSQRDASDGQYF
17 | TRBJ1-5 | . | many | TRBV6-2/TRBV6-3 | TGTGCCAGCAGTTCTCGCCAGGGAACTTATAGCAATCAGCCCCAGCATTTT | CASSSRQGTYSNQPQHF
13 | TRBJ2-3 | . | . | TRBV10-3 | TGTGCCATCAACTCCGGGGGCACAGATACGCAGTATTTT | CAINSGGTDTQYF
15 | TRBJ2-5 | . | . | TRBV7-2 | TGTGCCAGCAGCCCTCTTAGGGCGGACCAAGAGACCCAGTACTTC | CASSPLRADQETQYF
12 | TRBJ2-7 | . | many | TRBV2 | TGTGCCAGCTCACAGGATACCTACGAGCAGTACTTC | CASSQDTYEQYF
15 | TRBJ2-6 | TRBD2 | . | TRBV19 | TGTGCCAGTAGTTGGGGCAGCGGGAGGGCCAACGTCCTGACTTTC | CASSWGSGRANVLTF
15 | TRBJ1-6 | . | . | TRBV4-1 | TGCGCCAGCAGCCAAGCTTCCAGTACTGGATCACCCCTCCACTTT | CASSQASSTGSPLHF
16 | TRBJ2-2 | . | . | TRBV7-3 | TGTGCCAGCAGCTTAACGAGACAGCTGAACACCGGGGAGCTGTTTTTT | CASSLTRQLNTGELFF
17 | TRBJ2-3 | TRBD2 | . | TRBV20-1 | TGCAGTGCTAGAGTATCTCGGGGACTAGGTGGGACAGATACGCAGTATTTT | CSARVSRGLGGTDTQYF
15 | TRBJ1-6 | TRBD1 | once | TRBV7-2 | TGTGCCAGCAGCGGGGGGACAGGGAGCTATTCAGCCCTCCACTTT | CASSGGTGSYSALHF
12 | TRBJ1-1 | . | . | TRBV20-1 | TGCAGTGCTGAGCCATTCGGGACTGAAGCTTTCTTT | CSAEPFGTEAFF
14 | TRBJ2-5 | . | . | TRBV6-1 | TGTGCCAGCAGTGAGTGGGGTTCGATGGAGACCCAGTACTTC | CASSEWGSMETQYF
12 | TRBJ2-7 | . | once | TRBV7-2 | TGTGCCAGCAGCACACAGGTCTCCGAGCAGTACTTC | CASSTQVSEQYF
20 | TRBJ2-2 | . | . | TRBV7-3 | . | CASSIYLCSVGDRNTGELFF
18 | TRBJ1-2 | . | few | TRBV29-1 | TGCAGCGTTACATCACAGGACCCGTATGGGCGGAGTTCCTATGGCTACACCTTC | CSVTSQDPYGRSSYGYTF
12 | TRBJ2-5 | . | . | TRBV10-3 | TGTGCCATCAGTGAGGTAGAAGAGACTCGGTACTTC | CAISEVEETRYF
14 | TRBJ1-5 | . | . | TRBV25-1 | TGTGTCAGCAGTCCCGGACATCCGAGTCAGCCCCAGCATTTT | CVSSPGHPSQPQHF
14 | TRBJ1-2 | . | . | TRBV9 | TGTGCCAGCAGCACGTCGACAGGAGCGTATGGCTACACCTTC | CASSTSTGAYGYTF
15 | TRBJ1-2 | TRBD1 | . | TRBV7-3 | TGTGCCAGCAGCGCGACAGGGGGCAGGAGTTATGGCTACACCTTC | CASSATGGRSYGYTF
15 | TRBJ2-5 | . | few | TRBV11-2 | TGTGCCAGCAGCACCAACCCAGGGCGGAAGGAGACCCAGTACTTC | CASSTNPGRKETQYF
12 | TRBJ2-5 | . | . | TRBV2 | TGTGCCAGCAGGCTGGGGTTGGAGACCCAGTACTTC | CASRLGLETQYF
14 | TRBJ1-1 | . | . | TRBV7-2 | TGTGCCAGCAGCGTGGGCTTGGGGAACACTGAAGCTTTCTTT | CASSVGLGNTEAFF
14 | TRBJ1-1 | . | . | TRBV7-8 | TGTGCCAGCACCCCGGGACACACGAACACTGAAGCTTTCTTT | CASTPGHTNTEAFF
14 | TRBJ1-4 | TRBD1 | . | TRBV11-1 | TGTGCCAGCAGGCGACAGGGGCCTAATGAAAAACTGTTTTTT | CASRRQGPNEKLFF
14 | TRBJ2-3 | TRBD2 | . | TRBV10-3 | TGTGCCATCAGTGAGACTAGCGGGAGTAATACGCAGTATTTT | CAISETSGSNTQYF
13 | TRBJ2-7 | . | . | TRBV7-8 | TGTGCCAGCAGCTTGAGGGACTTCCACGAGCAGTACTTC | CASSLRDFHEQYF
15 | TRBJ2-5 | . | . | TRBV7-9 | TGTGCCAGCAGCTCATACGGGACGGAAAAAGAGACCCAGTACTTC | CASSSYGTEKETQYF
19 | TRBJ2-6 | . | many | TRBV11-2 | TGTGCCAGCAGCTTAAACAGAGTCAGGGAATTTTCTGGGGCCAACGTCCTGACTTTC | CASSLNRVREFSGANVLTF